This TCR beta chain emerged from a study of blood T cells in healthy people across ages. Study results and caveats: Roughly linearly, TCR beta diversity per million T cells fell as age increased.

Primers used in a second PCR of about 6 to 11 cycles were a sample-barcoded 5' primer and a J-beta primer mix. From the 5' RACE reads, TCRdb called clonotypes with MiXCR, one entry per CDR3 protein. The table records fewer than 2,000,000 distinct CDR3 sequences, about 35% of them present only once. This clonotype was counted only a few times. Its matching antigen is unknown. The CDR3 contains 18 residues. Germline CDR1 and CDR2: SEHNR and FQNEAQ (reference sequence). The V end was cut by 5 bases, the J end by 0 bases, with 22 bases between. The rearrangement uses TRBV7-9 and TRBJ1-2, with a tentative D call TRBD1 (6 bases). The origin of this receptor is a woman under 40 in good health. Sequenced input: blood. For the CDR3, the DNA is TGTGCCAGCAGCCCAATTCACTCCCGGGACACAACTAACTATGGCTACACCTTC. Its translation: CASSPIHSRDTTNYGYTF.